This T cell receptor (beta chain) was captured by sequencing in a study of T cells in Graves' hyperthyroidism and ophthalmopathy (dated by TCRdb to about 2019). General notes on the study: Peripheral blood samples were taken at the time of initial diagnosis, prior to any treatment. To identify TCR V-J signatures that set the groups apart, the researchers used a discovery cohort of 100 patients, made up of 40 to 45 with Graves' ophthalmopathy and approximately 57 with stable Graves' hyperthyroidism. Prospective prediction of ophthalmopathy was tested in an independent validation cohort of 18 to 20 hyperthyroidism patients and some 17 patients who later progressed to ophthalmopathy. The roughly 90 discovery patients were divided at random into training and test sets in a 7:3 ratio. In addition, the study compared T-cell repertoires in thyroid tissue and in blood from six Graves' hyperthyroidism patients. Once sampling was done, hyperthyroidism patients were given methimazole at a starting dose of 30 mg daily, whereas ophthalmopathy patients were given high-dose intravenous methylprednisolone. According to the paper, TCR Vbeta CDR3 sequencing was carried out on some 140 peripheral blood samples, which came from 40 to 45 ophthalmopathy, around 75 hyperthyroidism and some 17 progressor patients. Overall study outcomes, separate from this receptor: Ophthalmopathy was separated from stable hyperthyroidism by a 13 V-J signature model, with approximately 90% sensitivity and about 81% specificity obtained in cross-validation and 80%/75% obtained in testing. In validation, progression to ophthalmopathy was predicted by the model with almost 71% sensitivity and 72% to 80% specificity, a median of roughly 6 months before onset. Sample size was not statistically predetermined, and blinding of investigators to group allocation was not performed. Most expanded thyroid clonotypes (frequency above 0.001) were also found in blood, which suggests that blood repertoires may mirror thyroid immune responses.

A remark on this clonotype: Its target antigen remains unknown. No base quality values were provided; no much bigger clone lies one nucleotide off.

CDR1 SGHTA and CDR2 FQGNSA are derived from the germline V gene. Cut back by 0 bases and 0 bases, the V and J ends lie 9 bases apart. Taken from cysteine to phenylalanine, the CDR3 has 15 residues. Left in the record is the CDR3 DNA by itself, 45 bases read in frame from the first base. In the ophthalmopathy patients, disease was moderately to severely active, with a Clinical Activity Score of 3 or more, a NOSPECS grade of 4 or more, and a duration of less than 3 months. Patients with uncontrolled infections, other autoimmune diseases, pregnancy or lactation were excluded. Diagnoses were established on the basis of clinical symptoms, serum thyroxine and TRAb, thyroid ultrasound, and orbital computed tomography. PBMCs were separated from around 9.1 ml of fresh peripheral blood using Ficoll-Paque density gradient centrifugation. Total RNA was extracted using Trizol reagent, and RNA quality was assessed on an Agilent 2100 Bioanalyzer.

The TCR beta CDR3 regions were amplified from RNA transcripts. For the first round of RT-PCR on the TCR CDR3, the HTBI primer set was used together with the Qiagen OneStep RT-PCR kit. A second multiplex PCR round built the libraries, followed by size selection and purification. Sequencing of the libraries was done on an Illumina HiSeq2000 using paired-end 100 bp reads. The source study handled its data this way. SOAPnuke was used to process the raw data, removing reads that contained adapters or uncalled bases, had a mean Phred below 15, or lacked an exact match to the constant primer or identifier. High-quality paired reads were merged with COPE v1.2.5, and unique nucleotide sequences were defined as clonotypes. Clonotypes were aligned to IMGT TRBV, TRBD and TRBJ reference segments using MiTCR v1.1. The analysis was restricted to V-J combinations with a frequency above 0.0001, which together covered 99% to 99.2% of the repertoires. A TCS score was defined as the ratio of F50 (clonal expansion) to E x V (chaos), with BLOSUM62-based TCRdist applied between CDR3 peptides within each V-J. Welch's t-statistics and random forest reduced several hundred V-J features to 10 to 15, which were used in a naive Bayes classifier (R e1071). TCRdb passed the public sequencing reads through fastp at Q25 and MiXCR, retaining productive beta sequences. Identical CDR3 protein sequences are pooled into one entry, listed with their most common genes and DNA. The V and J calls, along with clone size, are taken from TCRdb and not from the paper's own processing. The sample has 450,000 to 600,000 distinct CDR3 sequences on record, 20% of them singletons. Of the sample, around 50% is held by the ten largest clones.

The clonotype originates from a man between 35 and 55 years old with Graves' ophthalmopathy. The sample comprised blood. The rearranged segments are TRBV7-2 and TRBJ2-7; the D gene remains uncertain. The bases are TGTGCCAGCAGCTTAGCCCCTCTGAGCTCCTACGAGCAGTACTTC. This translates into CASSLAPLSSYEQYF.